This T cell receptor (beta chain) was obtained from a study of shared clonotypes between healthy human individuals. The table lists this clone with a few counts. The CDR3 contains 14 residues. Trimming took off 4 bases at V and 1 base at J, with 13 bases between the two ends. Germline CDR1 GTSNPN, CDR2 SVGIG (reference sequence). Per the original methods: Without quality scores, immunoSEQ junctional reads could not be filtered like full-length reads. Assay: immunoSEQ multiplex PCR; the TCRdb copy retains only in-frame clones and omits some. From that table come the V and J calls and clone size; the DNA was used to work out D and trimming. The sample shows some 1 million clones, around 75% of them seen only once.

The V gene is TRBV30, the J gene TRBJ2-5; D may be TRBD1 (5 bases). The sample was memory CD4+ T cells sorted from blood. Subset in this sample: CD45RA-negative fraction. This sequence originates from a young man in good health. The CDR3 DNA reads as TGTGCCTGGAACTACCAGGGCAGCCAAGAGACCCAGTACTTC. This sequence encodes CAWNYQGSQETQYF.